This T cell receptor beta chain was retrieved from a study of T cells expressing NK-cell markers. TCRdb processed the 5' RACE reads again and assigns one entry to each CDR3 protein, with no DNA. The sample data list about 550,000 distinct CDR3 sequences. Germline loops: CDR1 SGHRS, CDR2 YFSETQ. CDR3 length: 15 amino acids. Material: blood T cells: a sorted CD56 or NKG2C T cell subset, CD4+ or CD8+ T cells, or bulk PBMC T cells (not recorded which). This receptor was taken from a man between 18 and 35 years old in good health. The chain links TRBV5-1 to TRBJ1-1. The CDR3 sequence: CASSLAIGANTEAFF.